This TCR beta chain was found in a study of cytomegalovirus exposure and HLA in healthy donors (dated by TCRdb to the late 2010s). For the study in its entirety: According to an earlier analysis of several hundred of the donors, about 179 million T cells yielded roughly 110 million unique TCR beta sequences and approximately 300 Gb of sequence data. Approximately 300 gigabases of sequencing data and roughly 80 million unique TCR sequences made up an early release that covered several hundred HLA-typed donors. Among the roughly 400 genotyped donors, approximately 81% belonged to the genetic ancestry cluster associated with self-reported Caucasian donors. The study was designed to test whether signatures of past pathogen exposure could be identified by cataloging public T cell receptors. The study profiled the T cell repertoires of around 700 subjects by immunosequencing and related them to cytomegalovirus serostatus. Along with the approximately 670-subject first cohort, a separate validation cohort of over a hundred different subjects was used. The study combined high-throughput TCR immunosequencing, statistical association of individual TCRs with disease status, and machine learning to predict cytomegalovirus infection status. A later analysis re-analyzed previously published TCR beta repertoires from about 600 donors and added high-resolution HLA genotyping to study TCR occurrence patterns. The later analysis used no new phenotypic data to find candidate immune exposures, relying instead on TCR beta sequences and their occurrence across donors. To decide whether each TCR beta V gene segment behaved as functional or pseudogenic, an earlier analysis of some 580 of the donors relied on high-throughput TCR beta sequencing. Donor age, sex, ethnicity and CMV serostatus were compiled together with the repertoire data. Genome-wide SNP genotypes for about 55% of the roughly 670 donors were used in a later genetic analysis, which treated that subset as a discovery cohort. Every repertoire in the discovery cohort had been generated on one and the same sequencing platform. Class I and class II HLA loci were covered by the typing at four-digit resolution. Typing coverage differed by locus: A, B, C, DRB1 and DQB1 were typed in roughly 629-630 donors, DQA1 in 522, DPA1 in approximately 610, and DPB1 in approximately 450. Several DR-DQ haplotypes were treated as single units for association and clustering because of strong linkage in the cohort. Among almost 400 genotyped donors of the cohort, an average of 235,054 unique TCR beta nucleotide sequences were sequenced per donor, about a sixth of them non-productive. The study at large found these results: Most TCR sequences were seen in very few donors, while some public TCRs were found in many individuals. Because HLA typing was unavailable for some donors at each locus, only the typed subset was used in association tests. For the cohort, immune exposure information was limited to CMV serostatus. Assigning TCR associations to individual alleles was difficult when HLA alleles, especially DR and DQ, strongly co-occurred. Presence/absence analyses assumed roughly uniform sequencing depth across donors, an assumption that may not hold. The study gave a list of 150 to 200 TCR beta chains associated with cytomegalovirus. At a false discovery rate of 0.05, a later analysis linked 15,000 to 20,000 TCR beta sequences to specific HLA alleles. A further reported finding was that TCR beta sequences accurately predicted the HLA-A and HLA-B alleles for most subjects in the first cohort. Because counts were too low, more than 15 rarely observed V segments, including chromosome 9 orphons, were left out of the earlier analysis of approximately 580 of the donors. In a later analysis, TCR association rates were found to vary across HLA loci, with the most associated TCRs seen for DRB1 alleles and the fewest for HLA-C alleles. Cytomegalovirus status was reported to be diagnosed by the classifier with high specificity and sensitivity in both the original and validation cohorts. According to the authors, the approach could potentially be generalized to other disease states and immunological phenotypes. Several of the top co-occurrence clusters appeared to be linked to parvovirus B19, influenza, CMV and Epstein-Barr virus, according to a later analysis. A cluster of highly shared sequence variants was judged likely to represent a technical artifact of the sequencing pipeline. An association between a missense DCLRE1C variant and V-gene and J-gene trimming of TCR beta chains was found in a later genetic analysis and replicated in an independent cohort. In a later analysis, HLA-associated TCR beta chains showed more clonal expansion and lower generation probabilities than non-associated chains that were equally common. Broadly in line with IMGT annotations, most TCR beta V segments showed up in productive rearrangements about 90% or about 30% of the time in an earlier analysis of 450 to 750 of the donors. According to a later genetic analysis, donors in an Asian-associated ancestry cluster had fewer N-insertions in productive TCRs than the roughly 700-donor mean. In this cohort, only TCR beta chains were sequenced, and detectable features were limited by the absence of alpha or paired-chain data. A few of the identified cytomegalovirus-associated TCR beta chains were confirmed in vitro to be specific for cytomegalovirus antigens. A later analysis found that most CMV-associated TCR beta chains appeared HLA-restricted, with HLA associations seemingly driven largely by CMV exposure. Correlated functional status among segregating V segments might be attributable to linkage disequilibrium, but an unknown experimental factor could not be ruled out. Some IMGT-functional V segments, including TRBV6-2 and TRBV6-3, could not be told apart with the 87-base-pair reads, so those segments were excluded.

Libraries were constructed by the immunoSEQ multiplex PCR assay. For the multiplex PCR, a mixture combining 60 forward primers for TCR Vbeta segments and 13 reverse primers for TCR Jbeta segments was used. Amplification of the CDR3 region of rearranged TCR beta genes was performed with a multiplex PCR assay on genomic DNA. The Illumina HiSeq System was used to sequence the amplified TCR beta libraries as 87-base-pair reads. The authors processed their data as follows. A later analysis counted about 76 million unique TCR beta chains across the 550 to 700 repertoires, and some 12 million of these chains were shared by at least two donors. To remove PCR and sequencing errors, raw reads were error-corrected and collapsed into unique sequences using a nearest-neighbor algorithm that merged closely related sequences. Alignment of CDR3 sequences to IMGT reference sequences was used to assign V, D and J gene segments. Each retained sequence needed at least a six-nucleotide match to both a V gene segment and a J gene segment. A rearrangement was called productive if the CDR3 had no stop codons and remained in frame with V and J, and every other rearrangement was called non-productive. Following IMGT convention, CDR3 was defined as the stretch from the second conserved V-encoded cysteine up to the conserved J-encoded phenylalanine. The earlier analysis of roughly 590 of the donors excluded any sequence lacking an unambiguous match to a single V gene segment. An earlier analysis of over 450 of the donors classified V segments as functional when productive rearrangements were above 56.7% and as segregating when the standard deviation between donors was above 5%. A statistical classification framework was built for diagnosing cytomegalovirus status from the catalog of TCR beta chain sequences. In a later analysis, TCR nucleotide sequences were compared against IMGT/GENE-DB human TR gene sequences so that V and J genes could be assigned. A later analysis assigned CDR3 sequences and most-parsimonious VDJ recombination scenarios with the TCRdist pipeline. In a later analysis, each TCR beta chain was defined by its CDR3 amino acid sequence together with its V-gene family, and reads lacking a unique V-gene family were excluded. As a way to deal with suspected cross-contamination and a sequencing artifact, a later analysis dropped 450 to 600 nucleotide sequences that were highly shared and had low generation probability. For each public chain, a later analysis derived a clonal expansion index from normalized ranks of inferred template counts within each repertoire. In a later analysis, generation probabilities were computed using a VDJ recombination model fitted to out-of-frame rearrangements, and the results were checked against IGoR. In a later analysis, TCR-TCR, TCR-HLA and TCR-CMV co-occurrence was scored with hypergeometric tests, and a repertoire-size bias correction was applied to TCR pairs. To estimate false discovery rates, a later analysis permuted the HLA or CMV assignments 20 times. In a later analysis, co-occurring TCRs were grouped using DBSCAN, with TCRdist sequence similarity added in when clustering inside HLA-allele-positive subsets. For co-occurrence clustering, repertoires with fewer than 30,000 or more than 120,000 public chains were excluded, along with four or five repertoires with anomalous nucleotide sharing. TCRdb took over this immuneACCESS table, retaining in-frame rearrangements with V and J assigned. Such tables are incomplete; in checked studies, under half of the missing clones stem from an unresolved V gene, and the remainder is unexplained. The V and J calls and clone size come from that table; D and trimming were worked out from the DNA. The sample data list 60,000 to 75,000 clones, and 65% to 80% of these were observed just once. The ten largest account for 2.9% of the sample.

As concerns this clone: No cognate antigen has been identified for it. The record has no base qualities; no much larger clone is one base away.

The cohort was made up of about 610 healthy bone marrow donors. At the time of sampling, all cohort members were nominally healthy, though unrecorded immune exposures were likely present. The donor tested CMV seronegative, placing the donor among the roughly 350 seronegative members of the cohort. Each donor provided a peripheral blood sample, and peripheral blood mononuclear cells were used for TCR beta sequencing. The Qiagen DNeasy Blood Extraction Kit was used to extract genomic DNA from the blood cell samples. Taken from cysteine to phenylalanine, the CDR3 has 15 residues. Solely the CDR3 DNA is kept, with 45 bases framed from the first base. At the junction V is shortened by 0 bases and J by 0 bases, with 8 bases in between. From a lookup of the germline V gene, CDR1 and CDR2 are MNHEY and SVGAGI.

The TCR sequence derives from a young woman in good health and CMV-seronegative. The specimen sequenced was PBMCs. The chain joins TRBV6-5 to TRBJ1-1; 5 matching bases give a weak D call of TRBD1. The bases read TGTGCCAGCAGTTACTCGAGGACAATGAACACTGAAGCTTTCTTT. Its product reads: CASSYSRTMNTEAFF.